This T cell receptor (beta chain) was sequenced in a study of blood T cell repertoires in COVID-19. Cohort 3 recovered donors had two negative PCRs, clearance, or symptom resolution. From germline, CDR1 is MGHRA and CDR2 YSYEKL. The CDR3 is 13 residues long. The V end was cut by 0 bases, the J end by 3 bases, with 6 bases between. Some clones are missing from TCRdb's copy, which holds only in-frame ones; the method was immunoSEQ multiplex PCR. Of 300,000 to 350,000 clones listed, about 87% are singletons. This TCR was sampled from a woman aged 18-29 years who had recovered from COVID-19. The chain carries TRBV4-1 and TRBJ2-7; D gene unclear. The sequencing input was PBMCs or T cells enriched from blood (not recorded which). For the CDR3, the DNA is TGCGCCAGCAGCCAAGAGTGGAGCTACGAGCAGTACTTC. It encodes CASSQEWSYEQYF.